The TCR beta chain described here comes from a study of identical twins. Overall study results and limits: Twins showed weaker excess sharing in their beta out-of-frame sequences.

This clonotype has just a few counts. Its specificity is unknown. The V and J ends lost 3 bases and 1 base respectively, with 12 bases between them. This CDR3 comprises 15 residues. CDR1 and CDR2 (germline): SGHRS, YFSETQ. Template switching added a universal primer binding site, and final cDNA carried unique molecular identifiers. Via MiXCR, TCRdb re-called the 5' RACE reads, giving one row per CDR3 protein. The data show nearly 200,000 distinct CDR3 sequences, 15% to 20% seen once. A further study also used this sample, focusing on T cells expressing NK-cell markers. That paper states: It was from sorted CD3+CD56+NKG2C+, CD3+CD56+NKG2C- and CD3+CD56-NKG2C+ T cells that TCR beta repertoires came. A few donors likewise had their CD3+CD56-NKG2C+ fraction led by these clonotypes.

Sequencing input: CD8+ T cells sorted from blood. The receptor comes from a young woman in good health. The chain has TRBV5-1 and TRBJ2-3; maybe TRBD1 (6 bases). The CDR3 DNA is TGCGCCAGCAGCTCCTTACAGGGAGGCACAGATACGCAGTATTTT. Amino acids: CASSSLQGGTDTQYF.